One and the same sample provided the 18 T cell receptor beta chains below, sequenced in a study of T cells after posttransplantation cyclophosphamide listed by TCRdb under 2016. Receptor libraries were prepared by the immunoSEQ multiplex PCR assay. This is the immuneACCESS table as TCRdb keeps it, with only in-frame sequences that have V and J called. A part of the clones is gone; compared with another copy, unresolved V genes explain less than half, and the rest is unexplained. The table for this sample lists about 16,000 clones; 80% to 90% of them were counted only once. The ten largest clones take up roughly 3.8% of the sample. The control cohort was 11 patients given myeloablative marrow transplants with methotrexate plus a calcineurin inhibitor, sampled 1 year after transplant. The source material was PBMCs, sampled after an allogeneic stem cell transplant with a calcineurin inhibitor and methotrexate. The receptors come from a male patient in his fifties who received an allogeneic stem cell transplant from an unrelated donor, was CMV-positive, and had chronic GVHD only. Some T cells may derive from the graft donor when a transplant has been performed.

This clone appeared a few times. This chain links TRBV5-6 with TRBJ2-3; D possibly corresponds to TRBD2 (6 bases). The germline gives CDR1 SGHDT, CDR2 YYEEEE. The CDR3 is made up of 16 amino acids. V lost 2 bases and J lost 4, with 17 bases in between. The CDR3 protein is CASSLLAGTLADTQYF. In DNA form, the CDR3 reads TGTGCCAGCAGCTTACTAGCCGGGACTTTGGCAGATACGCAGTATTTT. Looking up the rest from reference TRBV5-6 and TRBJ2-3 gives the full variable domain: DAGVTQSPTHLIKTRGQQVTLRCSPKSGHDTVSWYQQALGQGPQFIFQYYEEEERQRGNFPDRFSGHQFPNYSSELNVNALLLGDSALYLCASSLLAGTLADTQYFGPGTRLTVL.

The chain has TRBV5-1 and TRBJ2-5; 11 bases fit TRBD2. CDR1 SGHRS and CDR2 YFSETQ come from the germline V gene. The V gene end was trimmed by 3 bases and the J gene end by 0 bases; junction bases not matched to a gene: 4. CDR3 size: 16 residues. The CDR3 loop is CASSWRGLADQETQYF. The CDR3 DNA follows: TGCGCCAGCAGCTGGAGGGGACTAGCGGACCAAGAGACCCAGTACTTC.

The chain couples TRBV2 to TRBJ1-1; the D gene is possibly TRBD1 (6 bases). There are 15 residues in the CDR3. Trimming shortened V by 4 bases and J by 5 bases, and 17 bases separated the two germline ends. CDR1 SNHLY and CDR2 FYNNEI come from the germline V gene. The CDR3 spells CASSVRDTGKTEAFF. The DNA for the CDR3 is TGTGCCAGCAGTGTTCGTGATACAGGGAAAACTGAAGCTTTCTTT.

Comments on this clone: One end of the junction varies from germline; a read error may be responsible. The chain joins TRBV4-1 to TRBJ1-1, with D perhaps TRBD1 (5 bases). Germline CDR1 reads MGHRA; CDR2 reads YSYEKL. This CDR3 region has 12 residues. DNA of the CDR3: TGCGCCAGCAGCCATAGGGGATCTGAAGCTTCCTTT. Amino acids: CASSHRGSEASF.

The V gene is TRBV4-3, the J gene TRBJ2-5; D gene unclear. Trimming removed 11 bases at V and 2 bases at J, with 15 bases between. This CDR3 is built from 13 residues. Germline lookup yields CDR1 LGHNA and CDR2 YSLEER. CDR3 in DNA: TGCGCCCGCAACGGTCACCGACAAGAGACCCAGTACTTC. Protein product: CARNGHRQETQYF.

The V call is TRBV7-9, the J call TRBJ1-1; D is undetermined. Between the trimmed V and J ends, which lost 4 bases and 7 bases, there was a span of 13 bases. The CDR3 contains 13 residues. Germline V gene lookup returns CDR1 SEHNR and CDR2 FQNEAQ (reference sequence). The CDR3 protein is CASSYTSGREAFF. CDR3 nucleotide sequence: TGTGCCAGCAGCTATACCTCAGGCCGTGAAGCTTTCTTT.

This chain connects TRBV6-4 to TRBJ2-6; 7 bases map to TRBD1. V shed 9 bases and J 2 bases; nucleotides not matched to a gene: 13. CDR1 and CDR2 from the germline V gene are MRHNA and SNTAGT. This CDR3 comprises 17 residues. CDR3 protein: CASAEEGGAAGANVLTF. The DNA for the CDR3 is TGTGCCAGTGCCGAGGAAGGGGGCGCGGCTGGGGCCAACGTCCTGACTTTC.

This clone was counted between two and nine times. CDR3 protein: CASTLSGTLIVGNTIYF. The CDR3 DNA is TGTGCCAGCACCCTCTCCGGGACACTAATTGTTGGAAACACCATATATTTT. The rearrangement joins TRBV2 to TRBJ1-3; TRBD1 is a possible D gene (6 bases). This CDR3 has 17 residues. CDR1 SNHLY and CDR2 FYNNEI come from the germline V gene. Between the trimmed V and J ends, which lost 7 bases and 3 bases, there was a span of 22 bases. Filled out from reference TRBV2 and TRBJ1-3, the complete variable domain reads EPEVTQTPSHQVTQMGQEVILRCVPISNHLYFYWYRQILGQKVEFLVSFYNNEISEKSEIFDDQFSVERPDGSNFTLKIRSTKLEDSAMYFCASTLSGTLIVGNTIYFGEGSWLTVV.

The CDR3 DNA reads TGTGCCAGCGCTCGGGAGGGCACAGATACGCAGTATTTT. Translation: CASAREGTDTQYF. This chain links TRBV6-5 with TRBJ2-3; 7 bases line up with TRBD2. This CDR3 comprises 13 residues. Germline V gives CDR1 MNHEY, CDR2 SVGAGI. V trimming: 8 bases; J trimming: 1 base; junction bases outside the gene matches: 3.

The rearrangement links TRBV2 to TRBJ1-1; 9 bases fit TRBD1. V gave up 3 bases and J gave up 5 bases; unmatched junction bases: 7. The CDR3 loop spans 15 amino acids. Germline V gives CDR1 SNHLY, CDR2 FYNNEI. CDR3 sequence: CASSENRGRETEAFF. The CDR3 region has the DNA TGTGCCAGCAGTGAGAACAGGGGGCGCGAGACTGAAGCTTTCTTT.

The chain joins TRBV6-4 to TRBJ2-3, with D perhaps matching TRBD2 (6 bases). Germline assignment: CDR1 MRHNA and CDR2 SNTAGT. The CDR3 sequence is 14 residues long. V shed 6 bases and J shed 1 base, with 11 bases lying between them. The CDR3 DNA sequence: TGTGCCAGCAGCCGGGACTTCCGCACAGATACGCAGTATTTT. Its protein is CASSRDFRTDTQYF.

This chain uses TRBV5-1 with TRBJ2-1, with D unclear. With 1 base removed from V and 6 bases from J, the gap between germline ends came to 5 bases. CDR1 is SGHRS, CDR2 YFSETQ, per germline. This CDR3 spans 12 amino acids. The CDR3 DNA reads TGCGCCAGCAGCTTGCCCTCCAATGAGCAGTTCTTC. Protein sequence: CASSLPSNEQFF.

This chain connects TRBV6-6 to TRBJ1-2; weak D call: TRBD1 (6 bases). The ends were cut back, 6 bases at V and 5 bases at J, with 16 bases in the middle. Germline CDR1 and CDR2: MNHNY and SVGAGI (reference sequence). The CDR3 has 14 residues. CDR3 region: CASRADSSSYGYTF. The CDR3 DNA is TGTGCCAGCAGAGCGGACAGTTCCTCATATGGCTACACCTTC.

The V and J genes are TRBV6-1 and TRBJ2-5; 8 bases line up with TRBD1. Losses at the gene ends were 4 bases for V and 6 bases for J; bases not matched to a gene: 1. Germline-derived CDR1 and CDR2 are MNHNS and SASEGT. The CDR3 extends over 12 amino acids. The CDR3 spells CASSGQGQTQYF. The CDR3, as DNA: TGTGCCAGCAGTGGACAGGGGCAGACCCAGTACTTC.

The CDR3: CATGQRYGYTF. CDR3 DNA sequence: TGTGCCACCGGACAGCGATATGGCTACACCTTC. The rearrangement joins TRBV27 to TRBJ1-2, with a weak D call TRBD1 (6 bases). The CDR3 runs 11 residues. Germline V CDR1 and CDR2: MNHEY, SMNVEV (reference sequence). V was clipped by 10 bases and J by 5 bases, with 11 bases between them.

This rearrangement joins TRBV4-1 to TRBJ2-1; maybe TRBD1 (5 bases). The CDR3 contains 14 residues. Trimming shortened V by 0 bases and J by 9 bases, and 12 bases separated the two germline ends. Germline CDR1 MGHRA, CDR2 YSYEKL. The CDR3 nucleotides read TGCGCCAGCAGCCAAGAATTAGGGGCCCTTGAGCAGTTCTTC. It translates to CASSQELGALEQFF.

The rearrangement uses TRBV7-2 and TRBJ2-3; 9 bases are shared with TRBD1. The CDR3 is 16 residues long. The V segment lost 3 bases and the J segment 4 bases; nucleotides outside the gene matches: 8. Germline CDR1 and CDR2: SGHTA and FQGNSA. The CDR3 loop is CASSFARGQGSDTQYF. Written as DNA, the CDR3 is TGTGCCAGCAGCTTTGCCCGGGGACAGGGCTCAGATACGCAGTATTTT.

The chain employs TRBV4-1 and TRBJ1-5; D might be TRBD1 (6 bases). CDR1 and CDR2 (germline): MGHRA, YSYEKL. The CDR3 is made up of 15 amino acids. V dropped 7 bases and J dropped 3 bases, with 16 bases sitting between them. The CDR3 spells CASTPWQGNNQPQHF. CDR3 bases: TGCGCCAGCACCCCGTGGCAGGGGAACAATCAGCCCCAGCATTTT.